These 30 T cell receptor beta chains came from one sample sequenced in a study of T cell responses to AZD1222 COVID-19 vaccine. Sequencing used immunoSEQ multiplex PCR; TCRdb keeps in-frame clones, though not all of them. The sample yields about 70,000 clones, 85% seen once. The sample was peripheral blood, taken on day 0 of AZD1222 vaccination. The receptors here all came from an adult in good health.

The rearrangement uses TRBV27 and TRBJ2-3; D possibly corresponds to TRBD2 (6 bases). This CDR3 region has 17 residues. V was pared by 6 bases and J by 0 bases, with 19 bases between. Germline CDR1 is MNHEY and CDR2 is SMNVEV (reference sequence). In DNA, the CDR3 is TGTGCCAGCAGCCTATCCACCCCCCGGGGGAGCACAGATACGCAGTATTTT. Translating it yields CASSLSTPRGSTDTQYF.

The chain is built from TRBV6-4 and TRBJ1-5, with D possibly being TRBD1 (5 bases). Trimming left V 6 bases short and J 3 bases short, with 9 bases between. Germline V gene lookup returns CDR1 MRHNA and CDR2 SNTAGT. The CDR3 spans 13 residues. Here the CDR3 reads CASSRVPNQPQHF. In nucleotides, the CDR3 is TGTGCCAGCAGCAGGGTACCCAATCAGCCCCAGCATTTT.

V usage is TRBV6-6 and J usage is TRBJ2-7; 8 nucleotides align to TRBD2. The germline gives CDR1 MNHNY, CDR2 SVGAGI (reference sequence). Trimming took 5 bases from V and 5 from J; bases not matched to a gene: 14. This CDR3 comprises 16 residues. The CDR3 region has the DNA TGTGCCAGCAGTAAACCCCCGGGACTAGGGACGGACGAGCAGTACTTC. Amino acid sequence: CASSKPPGLGTDEQYF.

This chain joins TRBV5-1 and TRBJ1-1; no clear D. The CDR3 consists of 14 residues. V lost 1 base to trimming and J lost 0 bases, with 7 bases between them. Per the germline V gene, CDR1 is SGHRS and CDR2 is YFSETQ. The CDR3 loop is CASSLYQVNTEAFF. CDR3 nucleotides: TGCGCCAGCAGCTTGTATCAGGTGAACACTGAAGCTTTCTTT.

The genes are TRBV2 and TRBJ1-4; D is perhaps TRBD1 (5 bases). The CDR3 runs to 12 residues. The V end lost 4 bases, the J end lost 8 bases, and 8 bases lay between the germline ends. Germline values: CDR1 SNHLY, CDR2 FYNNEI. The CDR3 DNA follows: TGTGCCAGCAGTGGGGGGGTGGAAAAACTGTTTTTT. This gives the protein CASSGGVEKLFF.

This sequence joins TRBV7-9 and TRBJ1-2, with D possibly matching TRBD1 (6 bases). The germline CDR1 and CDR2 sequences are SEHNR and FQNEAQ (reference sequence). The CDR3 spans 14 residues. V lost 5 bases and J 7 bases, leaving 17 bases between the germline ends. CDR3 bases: TGTGCCAGCAGCCAACAACAGGGAACAGGTGGCTACACCTTC. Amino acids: CASSQQQGTGGYTF.

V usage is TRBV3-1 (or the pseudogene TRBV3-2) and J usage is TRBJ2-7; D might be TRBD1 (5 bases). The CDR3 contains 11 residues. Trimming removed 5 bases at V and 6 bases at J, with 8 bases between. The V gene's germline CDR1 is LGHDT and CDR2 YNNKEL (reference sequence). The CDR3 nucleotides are TGTGCCAGCAGCTTAAGGGGCGAGCAGTACTTC. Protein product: CASSLRGEQYF.

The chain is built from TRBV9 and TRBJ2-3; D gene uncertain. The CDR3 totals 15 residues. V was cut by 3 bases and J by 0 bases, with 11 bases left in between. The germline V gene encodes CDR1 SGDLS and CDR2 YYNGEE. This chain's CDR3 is CASSEATVSTDTQYF. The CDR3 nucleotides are TGTGCCAGCAGCGAAGCGACGGTAAGCACAGATACGCAGTATTTT.

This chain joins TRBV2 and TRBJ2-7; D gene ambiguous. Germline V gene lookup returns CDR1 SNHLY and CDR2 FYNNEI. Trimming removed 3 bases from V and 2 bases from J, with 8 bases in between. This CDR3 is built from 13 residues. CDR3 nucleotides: TGTGCCAGCAGTGAGAGGTCCCCCTACGAGCAGTACTTC. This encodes CASSERSPYEQYF.

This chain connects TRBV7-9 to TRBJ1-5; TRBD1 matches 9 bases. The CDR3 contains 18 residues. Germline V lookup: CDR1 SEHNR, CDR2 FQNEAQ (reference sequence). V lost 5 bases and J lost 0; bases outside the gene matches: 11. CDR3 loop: CASSLVTGTGYSNQPQHF. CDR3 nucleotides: TGTGCCAGCAGCCTAGTAACCGGGACAGGGTATAGCAATCAGCCCCAGCATTTT. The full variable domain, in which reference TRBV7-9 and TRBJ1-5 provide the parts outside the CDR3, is DTGVSQNPRHKITKRGQNVTFRCDPISEHNRLYWYRQTLGQGPEFLTYFQNEAQLEKSRLLSDRFSAERPKGSFSTLEIQRTEQGDSAMYLCASSLVTGTGYSNQPQHFGDGTRLSIL.

CDR3 in amino acids: CASSLNIFDRGSYEQYF. The CDR3 DNA reads as TGTGCCAGCAGCTTGAATATTTTTGACAGGGGTTCCTACGAGCAGTACTTC. This chain connects TRBV5-5 to TRBJ2-7; TRBD1 matches at 8 bases. The germline V gene has CDR1 SGHKS and CDR2 YYEKEE (reference sequence). The CDR3 is 17 residues long. Germline trimming cut 1 base from V and 1 base from J; bases unmatched to any gene: 10.

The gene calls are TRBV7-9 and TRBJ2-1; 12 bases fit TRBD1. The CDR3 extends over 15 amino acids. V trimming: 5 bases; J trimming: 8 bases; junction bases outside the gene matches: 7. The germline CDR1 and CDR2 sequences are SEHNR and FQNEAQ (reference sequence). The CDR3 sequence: CASSVGTGGNDEQFF. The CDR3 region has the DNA TGTGCCAGCAGCGTCGGGACAGGGGGCAACGATGAGCAGTTCTTC.

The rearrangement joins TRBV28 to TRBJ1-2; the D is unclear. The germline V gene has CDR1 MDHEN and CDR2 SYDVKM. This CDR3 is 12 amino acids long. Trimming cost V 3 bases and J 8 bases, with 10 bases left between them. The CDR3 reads CASSLNSGGYTF. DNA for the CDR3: TGTGCCAGCAGTTTGAATTCGGGAGGCTACACCTTC.

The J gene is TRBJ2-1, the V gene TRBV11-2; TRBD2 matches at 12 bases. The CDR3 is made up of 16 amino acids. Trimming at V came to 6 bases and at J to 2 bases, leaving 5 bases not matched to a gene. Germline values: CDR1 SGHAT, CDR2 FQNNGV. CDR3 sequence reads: CASSWTSGETYNEQFF. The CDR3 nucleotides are TGTGCCAGCAGTTGGACTAGCGGGGAGACCTACAATGAGCAGTTCTTC.

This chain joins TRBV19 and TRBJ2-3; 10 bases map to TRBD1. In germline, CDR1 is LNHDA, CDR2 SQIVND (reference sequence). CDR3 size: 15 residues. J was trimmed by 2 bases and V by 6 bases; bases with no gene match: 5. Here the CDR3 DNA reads TGTGCCAGTAGCCCGACAGGGGGCCACACAGATACGCAGTATTTT. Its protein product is CASSPTGGHTDTQYF.

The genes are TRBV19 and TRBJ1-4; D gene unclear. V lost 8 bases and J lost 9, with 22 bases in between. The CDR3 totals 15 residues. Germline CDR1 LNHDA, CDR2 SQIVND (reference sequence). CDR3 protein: CASRTPPEDGQKLFF. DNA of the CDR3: TGTGCCAGTCGAACACCTCCGGAGGACGGCCAAAAACTGTTTTTT.

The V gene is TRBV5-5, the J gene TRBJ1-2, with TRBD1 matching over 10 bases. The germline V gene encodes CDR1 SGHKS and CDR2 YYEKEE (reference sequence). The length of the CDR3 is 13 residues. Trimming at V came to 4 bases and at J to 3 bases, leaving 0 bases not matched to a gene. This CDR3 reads CASSGTGDYGYTF. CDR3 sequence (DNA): TGTGCCAGCAGCGGGACAGGGGACTATGGCTACACCTTC.

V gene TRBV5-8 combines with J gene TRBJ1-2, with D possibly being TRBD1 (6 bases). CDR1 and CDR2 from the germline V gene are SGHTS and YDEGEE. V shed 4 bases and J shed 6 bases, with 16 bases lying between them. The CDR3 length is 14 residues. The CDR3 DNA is TGTGCCAGCAGCCTACAGGGATTTCGAAATGGCTACACCTTC. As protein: CASSLQGFRNGYTF.

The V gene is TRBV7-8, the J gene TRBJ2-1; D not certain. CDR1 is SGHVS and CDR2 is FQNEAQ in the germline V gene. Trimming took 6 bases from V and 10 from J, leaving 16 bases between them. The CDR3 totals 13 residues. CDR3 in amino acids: CASRTVRPSEQFF. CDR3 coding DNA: TGTGCCAGCAGAACCGTCCGTCCGTCCGAGCAGTTCTTC. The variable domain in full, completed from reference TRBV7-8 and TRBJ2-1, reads GAGVSQSPRYKVAKRGQDVALRCDPISGHVSLFWYQQALGQGPEFLTYFQNEAQLDKSGLPSDRFFAERPEGSVSTLKIQRTQQEDSAVYLCASRTVRPSEQFFGPGTRLTVL.

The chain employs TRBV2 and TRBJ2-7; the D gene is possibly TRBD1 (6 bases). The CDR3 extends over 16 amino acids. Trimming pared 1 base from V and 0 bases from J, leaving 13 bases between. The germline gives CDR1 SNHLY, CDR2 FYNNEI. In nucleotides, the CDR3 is TGTGCCAGCAGTGAAGTGACCGGGGACACCTCCTACGAGCAGTACTTC. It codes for CASSEVTGDTSYEQYF.

The DNA for the CDR3 is TGTGCCAGCAGTTGGGACCGGAGCTCCTACGAGCAGTACTTC. It translates to CASSWDRSSYEQYF. The chain recombines TRBV11-1 with TRBJ2-7; either TRBD1 or TRBD2 may supply D (5 bases each). The CDR3 has 14 residues. V gave up 6 bases and J gave up 0 bases, with 12 bases separating them. The germline CDR1 and CDR2 sequences are SGHAT and FQDESV (reference sequence).

The CDR3 DNA follows: TGCAGCGAACGACTAGCGGGGTACAATGAGCAGTTCTTC. This encodes CSERLAGYNEQFF. This chain connects TRBV29-1 to TRBJ2-1; TRBD2 matches 11 bases. The V gene end was trimmed by 7 bases and the J gene end by 4 bases; junction bases not matched to a gene: 3. This CDR3 contains 13 residues. Germline lookup yields CDR1 SQVTM and CDR2 ANQGSEA.

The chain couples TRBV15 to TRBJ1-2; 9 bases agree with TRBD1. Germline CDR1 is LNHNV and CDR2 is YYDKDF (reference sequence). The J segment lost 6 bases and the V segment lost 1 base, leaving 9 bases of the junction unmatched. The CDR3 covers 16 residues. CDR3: CATSRAPRDRDDGYTF. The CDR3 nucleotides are TGTGCCACCAGCAGAGCCCCCCGGGACAGGGACGATGGCTACACCTTC.

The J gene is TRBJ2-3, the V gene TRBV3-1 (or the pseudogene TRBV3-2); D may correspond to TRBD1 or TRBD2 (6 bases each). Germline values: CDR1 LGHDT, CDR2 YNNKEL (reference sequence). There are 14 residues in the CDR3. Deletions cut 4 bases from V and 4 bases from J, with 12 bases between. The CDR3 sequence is CASSRSGAADTQYF. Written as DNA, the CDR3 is TGTGCCAGCAGCCGCTCGGGGGCTGCAGATACGCAGTATTTT.

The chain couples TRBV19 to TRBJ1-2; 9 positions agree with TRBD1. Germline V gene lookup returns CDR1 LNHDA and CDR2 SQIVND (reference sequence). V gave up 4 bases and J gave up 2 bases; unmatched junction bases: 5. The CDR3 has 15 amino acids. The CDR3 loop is CASSKGDRANYGYTF. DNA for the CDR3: TGTGCCAGTAGTAAAGGGGACAGGGCCAACTATGGCTACACCTTC. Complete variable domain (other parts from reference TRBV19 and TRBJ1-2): DGGITQSPKYLFRKEGQNVTLSCEQNLNHDAMYWYRQDPGQGLRLIYYSQIVNDFQKGDIAEGYSVSREKKESFPLTVTSAQKNPTAFYLCASSKGDRANYGYTFGSGTRLTVV.

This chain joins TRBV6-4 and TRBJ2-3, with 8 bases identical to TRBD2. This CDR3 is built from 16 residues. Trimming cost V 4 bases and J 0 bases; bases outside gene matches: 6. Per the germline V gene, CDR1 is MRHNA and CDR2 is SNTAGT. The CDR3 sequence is CASSVEASGSTDTQYF. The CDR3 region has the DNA TGTGCCAGCAGTGTCGAGGCTAGCGGGAGCACAGATACGCAGTATTTT.

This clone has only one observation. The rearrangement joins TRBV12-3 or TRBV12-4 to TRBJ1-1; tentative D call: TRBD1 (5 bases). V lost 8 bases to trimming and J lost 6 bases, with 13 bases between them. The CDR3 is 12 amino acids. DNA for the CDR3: TGTGCCAGCTCATTGGGGGGTGCTGAAGCTTTCTTT. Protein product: CASSLGGAEAFF.

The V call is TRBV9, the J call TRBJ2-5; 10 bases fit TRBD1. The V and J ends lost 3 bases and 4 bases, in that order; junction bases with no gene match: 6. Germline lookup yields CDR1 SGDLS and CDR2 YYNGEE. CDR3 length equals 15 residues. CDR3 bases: TGTGCCAGCAGCGAGCTTGGGACAGGGGCAGAGACCCAGTACTTC. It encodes CASSELGTGAETQYF.

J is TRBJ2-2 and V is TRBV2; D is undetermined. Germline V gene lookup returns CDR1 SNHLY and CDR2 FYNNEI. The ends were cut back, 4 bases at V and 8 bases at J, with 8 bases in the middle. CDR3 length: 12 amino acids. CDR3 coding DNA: TGTGCCAGCAGTGTTTCGACAGGGGAGCTGTTTTTT. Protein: CASSVSTGELFF. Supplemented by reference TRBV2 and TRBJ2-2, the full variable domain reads EPEVTQTPSHQVTQMGQEVILRCVPISNHLYFYWYRQILGQKVEFLVSFYNNEISEKSEIFDDQFSVERPDGSNFTLKIRSTKLEDSAMYFCASSVSTGELFFGEGSRLTVL.

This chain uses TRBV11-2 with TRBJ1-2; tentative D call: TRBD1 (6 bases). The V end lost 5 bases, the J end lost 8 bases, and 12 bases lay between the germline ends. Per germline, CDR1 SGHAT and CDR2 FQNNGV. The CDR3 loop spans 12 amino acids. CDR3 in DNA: TGTGCCAGCAGCCTAGGGGACAAGGGCTACACCTTC. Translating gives CASSLGDKGYTF.